This TCR beta chain came from a study of radiotherapy plus CTLA-4 blockade in lung cancer. Study findings and constraints: Per reports, early blood T cell clone dynamics, plus interferon-beta, forecast response most strongly.

As to this clone: The antigen remains undetermined.

This table comes from immunoSEQ multiplex PCR, and its TCRdb copy is limited to in-frame clones, with some not included. The sample shows some 46,000 clones, 60% to 80% of them seen only once. V gave up 2 bases and J gave up 11 bases, with 16 bases separating them. Germline CDR1 and CDR2: MDHEN and SYDVKM. The CDR3 extends over 14 amino acids. Specimen: peripheral blood, collected from a patient treated with radiotherapy plus ipilimumab. The clonotype was recovered from a human donor with non-small cell lung cancer whose response to radiotherapy plus ipilimumab could not be evaluated. The chain joins TRBV28 to TRBJ1-5; D is ambiguous. The CDR3 is CASSLPSPPESQHF. Written as DNA, the CDR3 is TGTGCCAGCAGTTTACCTAGCCCGCCTGAGTCCCAGCATTTT.